This T cell receptor beta chain was identified in a study of CXCR3-negative and CXCR3-positive naive CD8 T cells. On this clonotype itself: Its specificity is not known.

Per germline, CDR1 LGHNA and CDR2 YSLEER. The CDR3 loop spans 15 amino acids. Through 5' RACE with UMI labels, the TRB cDNA libraries were prepared. From its re-call of the 5' RACE reads, TCRdb lists each CDR3 protein once, without DNA. This repertoire comprises under 150,000 distinct CDR3 sequences; its ten largest clones make up 0.41%. General study points: Researchers report that CXCR3-positive naive cells carry more hydrophobic TRB CDR3s than CXCR3-negative naive cells.

By phenotype, naive CD8+ T cells were CD45RO-CCR7+CD27+CD95-. Sequencing was performed on naive CXCR3+ CD8+ T cells from blood. Indicated subset: CD45RO-CCR7+CD27+CD95- naive CD8+ T cells expressing CXCR3 (TNR3+). The receptor comes from a human donor in good health. Some clones in this sample may be carry-over from other donors' samples. This chain joins TRBV4-3 and TRBJ2-1; there is no DNA to check the TCRdb D call of TRBD2. CDR3 residues: CASSQNLGAYNEQFF.